Detailed here is one T cell receptor beta chain. Libraries were prepared by immunoSEQ multiplex PCR; TCRdb keeps only in-frame clonotypes and omits some of them. The sample lists over 250,000 clones, around 87% occurring once. The source of the sample is a study of blood T cell repertoires in COVID-19. V lost 0 bases, J lost 0 bases, and 5 bases lay in between. The CDR3 extends over 14 amino acids. Germline V gene data show CDR1 as LNHDA and CDR2 as SQIVND (reference sequence). Sequencing input: PBMCs or T cells enriched from blood (not recorded which). The receptor comes from a young woman who had recovered from COVID-19. The chain combines TRBV19 with TRBJ1-2; D gene ambiguous. Written as DNA, the CDR3 is TGTGCCAGTAGTATAGAAATCTCTAACTATGGCTACACCTTC. Its translation is CASSIEISNYGYTF.